This T cell receptor (beta chain) is drawn from a study of shared T cell receptors in the human thymus. TCRdb's copy holds only in-frame clones and misses some; the assay was immunoSEQ multiplex PCR. The sample records over 350,000 clones, approximately 95% being singletons. V lost 3 bases and J 5 bases, leaving 14 bases between the germline ends. The CDR3 spans 15 residues. Per germline, CDR1 MNHEY and CDR2 SMNVEV (reference sequence). Sequences were obtained from thymocytes. The chain carries TRBV27 and TRBJ2-1; the D gene could be TRBD1 or TRBD2 (5 bases each). The TCR was taken from a human donor. In DNA, the CDR3 is TGTGCCAGCAGTTTTGGGGGAGCTGGCGACAATGAGCAGTTCTTC. Translated: CASSFGGAGDNEQFF.